This TCR beta chain was sequenced in a study of blood T cells in healthy people across ages (dated by TCRdb to the mid-2010s). Turning to the overall study: In model experiments, template switching captured roughly one uniquely barcoded TCR beta cDNA molecule for every two T cells. The study analyzed two additional independent replicas of 1 million unique cDNA reads from the same blood draw for two donors, one aged 18 to 30 and one aged 80 or older. Four age groups were formed from the donors: young (average roughly 15 years), middle-aged (less than 40), aged (roughly 56) and long-lived (about 80). To track age-related changes in TCR beta repertoire diversity, the study relied on deep sequencing normalized with unique cDNA molecular identifiers. To avoid experimental bias, donors of different ages were distributed randomly across sequencing lanes. Overall study results and their limits: Observed TCR beta diversity correlated strongly with the percentage of naive T cells measured by flow cytometry. Donor CMV infection status was unknown, potentially confounding age-related changes in expanded clonotypes. Estimates of total diversity based on one million sequenced T cells were considered lower bounds and underestimates. Compared with the aged group, more naive CD4+ T cells, fewer expanded clones and increased TCR diversity were shown by the long-lived group, suggesting age selection. Because profiling used bulk unsorted PBMCs, naive and antigen-experienced compartments could not be compared conclusively. As age increased, observed TCR beta diversity per million T cells dropped in a roughly linear way, and a significant reduction was already evident by age around 41.

Receptor amplification or capture employed 5' RACE. These reads were obtained on an Illumina HiSeq 2500. The second PCR ran for about 6 to 12 cycles and used a J-beta primer mix along with a sample-barcoded 5' primer. A unique molecular identifier was introduced onto each TCR beta cDNA molecule by a template-switch 5' adaptor carrying 12 random nucleotides. Each sample yielded at least 3 million CDR3-containing paired-end reads. First-strand cDNA synthesis was performed from all RNA using the Mint cDNA synthesis kit, with priming by a TRBC-specific oligonucleotide. After uracil-DNA glycosylase treatment, a first 18-cycle PCR used universal primers M1SS and BC2_uni_R on all cDNA. For the original study's pipeline: For normalization, 1 million high-quality reads were randomly selected from each sample, with every read carrying a distinct molecular identifier. Reads with shared molecular identifiers were discarded instead of being binned into consensus sequences. MiTCR, run with a Q25 quality threshold and the strictest error-elimination algorithm, handled CDR3 identification, clonotype clustering and error correction. A nonparametric unseen species model with Euler transformation was used to estimate a lower bound on total TCR beta diversity. The public sequencing data were trimmed at Q25 with fastp and processed into clonotypes with MiXCR by TCRdb, which kept only in-frame beta chains. Identical CDR3 protein sequences are pooled into one entry, listed with their most common genes and DNA. Clone size and V and J calls follow TCRdb, not the original study. The sample contains approximately 1,000,000 distinct CDR3 sequences, more than 35% of them found a single time. About 20% of the sample is in the top ten clones.

CDR1 DFQATT and CDR2 SNEGSKA are derived from the germline V gene (reference sequence). CDR3 length: 14 amino acids, cysteine to phenylalanine. The CDR3 DNA has 42 bases and is translated from base 1. The donors were roughly 40 Caucasian individuals from Russia, aged about 6 to 100 years, who were systemically healthy. Around 10 milliliters of peripheral blood were collected from each donor into EDTA-treated Vacutainer tubes. PBMCs were isolated by Ficoll-Paque density-gradient centrifugation, with at least 6 million obtained per sample. Total RNA, at least 5.5 micrograms per sample, was extracted from PBMCs with Trizol reagent. For every donor, an aliquot of PBMCs went through flow cytometry to measure the percentages of naive CD45RAhigh/CD27high T cells. This clonotype was recorded only once. Its antigen has not been determined. A junction boundary mismatches the germline segment, possibly from a read error.

The origin of this receptor is a woman in her fifties or sixties in good health. The rearrangement combines TRBV20-1 with TRBJ2-1; 9 bases in between match TRBD2. The sequencing sample was made of blood. The nucleotide sequence reads as follows: TGCAGTGCTTACAGCGGGAGGCCATACAGTGAGCAGTTCTTC. Its coded protein is CSAYSGRPYSEQFF.